The clone carrying this T cell receptor beta chain showed up just once. Its antigen is currently unknown. The CDR3 runs to 14 residues. Germline V gene data show CDR1 as SGHRS and CDR2 as YFSETQ. V lost 4 bases and J 3 bases, leaving 14 bases between the germline ends. Profiling relied on immunoSEQ multiplex PCR, and the TCRdb table lists in-frame clones only, not all of them. The table includes 25,000 to 30,000 clones, 65% to 80% detected once. Time point meaning: cycle 4 day 1 (C4D1), after 5 to 7 weeks of nivolumab. Every patient was affected by relapse after autologous stem cell transplantation, while exposure to brentuximab vedotin was not uniform. With magnetic negative selection, CD4+ T cells were purified from PBMCs that had been thawed. Each best response was a complete response, a partial response or progressive disease. This sample is drawn from a study of PD-1 blockade in classical Hodgkin lymphoma. Study details: A 3 mg/kg intravenous dose of nivolumab was received by patients every 2 weeks. Overall study findings and caveats: Whoever responded completely had baseline diversity much like that seen in newly diagnosed patients. By C4D1, diversity of CD4+ TCRs had risen significantly, whereas that of CD8+ TCRs had not.

V is TRBV5-1 and J is TRBJ2-7; the D call may be TRBD1 or TRBD2 (5 bases each). This clonotype was obtained from a human donor with classical Hodgkin lymphoma. Sequences were derived from CD4+ T cells from blood, sampled before the fourth cycle of nivolumab. CDR3 DNA sequence: TGCGCCAGCAGCCCCGGGACGTCCGTCTACGAGCAGTACTTC. It codes for CASSPGTSVYEQYF.